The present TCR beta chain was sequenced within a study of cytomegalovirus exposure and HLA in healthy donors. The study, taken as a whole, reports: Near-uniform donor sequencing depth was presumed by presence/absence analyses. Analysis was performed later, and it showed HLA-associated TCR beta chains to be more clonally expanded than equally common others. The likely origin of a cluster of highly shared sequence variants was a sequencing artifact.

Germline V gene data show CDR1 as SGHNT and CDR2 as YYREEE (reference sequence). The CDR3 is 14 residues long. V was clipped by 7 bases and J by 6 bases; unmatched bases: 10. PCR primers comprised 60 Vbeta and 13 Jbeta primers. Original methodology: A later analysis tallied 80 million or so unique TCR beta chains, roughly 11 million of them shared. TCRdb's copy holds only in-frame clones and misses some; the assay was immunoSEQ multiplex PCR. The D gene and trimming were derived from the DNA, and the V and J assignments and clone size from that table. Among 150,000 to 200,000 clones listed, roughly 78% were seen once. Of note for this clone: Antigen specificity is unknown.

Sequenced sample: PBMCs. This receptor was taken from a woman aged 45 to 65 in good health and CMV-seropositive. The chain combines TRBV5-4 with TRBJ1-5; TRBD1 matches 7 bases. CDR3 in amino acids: CASVPRQGPQPQHF. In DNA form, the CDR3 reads TGTGCCAGCGTCCCACGACAGGGACCTCAGCCCCAGCATTTT.